A selection of T cell receptor beta chains follows, all from one sample in a study of Tregs in tolerant kidney transplant recipients. TCRdb's table, derived via immunoSEQ multiplex PCR, lists solely in-frame clones and lacks some. The sample has about 87,000 clones; more than 85% are singletons. The sequencing used CD4+ T cells from blood, collected before the transplant. The receptors here all came from a human donor who received a combined kidney and bone marrow transplant. CDR3s include the opening cysteine and the closing phenylalanine or tryptophan. Each record gives: CDR3 protein, CDR3 DNA, J gene, D gene, CDR3 length, V gene. The D gene is left open where the match is weak.

CDR3 protein: CASSAKLGTDTQYF
CDR3 DNA: TGTGCCAGCAGCGCGAAACTAGGCACAGATACGCAGTATTTT
J gene: TRBJ2-3
D gene: -
CDR3 length: 14
V gene: TRBV9

CDR3 protein: CASSVWTASSEQFF
CDR3 DNA: TGTGCCAGCAGTGTGTGGACAGCCTCTAGTGAGCAGTTCTTC
J gene: TRBJ2-1
D gene: -
CDR3 length: 14
V gene: TRBV27

CDR3 protein: CASSLAAAGSEAFF
CDR3 DNA: TGTGCCAGCAGCTTGGCGGCGGCGGGTTCTGAAGCTTTCTTT
J gene: TRBJ1-1
D gene: -
CDR3 length: 14
V gene: TRBV5-4

CDR3 protein: CASSLEGAPETQYF
CDR3 DNA: TGCGCCAGCAGCTTGGAGGGGGCCCCAGAGACCCAGTACTTC
J gene: TRBJ2-5
D gene: TRBD1
CDR3 length: 14
V gene: TRBV5-1

CDR3 protein: CASSGGLAGGGREQYF
CDR3 DNA: TGTGCCAGCAGTGGAGGGCTAGCGGGGGGTGGTAGGGAGCAGTACTTC
J gene: TRBJ2-5
D gene: TRBD2
CDR3 length: 16
V gene: TRBV2

CDR3 protein: CASSSGLAAETQYF
CDR3 DNA: TGTGCCAGCAGCTCCGGACTAGCGGCAGAGACCCAGTACTTC
J gene: TRBJ2-5
D gene: TRBD2
CDR3 length: 14
V gene: TRBV7-2

CDR3 protein: CASSSDSRNYGYTF
CDR3 DNA: TGTGCCAGCAGTTCGGACAGCAGAAACTATGGCTACACCTTC
J gene: TRBJ1-2
D gene: -
CDR3 length: 14
V gene: TRBV9

CDR3 protein: CASSLWDSGGEQYF
CDR3 DNA: TGCGCCAGCAGCTTGTGGGACTCTGGTGGGGAGCAGTACTTC
J gene: TRBJ2-7
D gene: -
CDR3 length: 14
V gene: TRBV5-1

CDR3 protein: CSVEDWGGQETQYF
CDR3 DNA: TGCAGCGTTGAAGATTGGGGGGGCCAAGAGACCCAGTACTTC
J gene: TRBJ2-5
D gene: TRBD2
CDR3 length: 14
V gene: TRBV29-1

CDR3 protein: CASSTTSGRARETQYF
CDR3 DNA: TGTGCCAGCAGCACGACTAGCGGGAGGGCCAGGGAGACCCAGTACTTC
J gene: TRBJ2-5
D gene: TRBD2
CDR3 length: 16
V gene: TRBV7-2

CDR3 protein: CASARRAIQETQYF
CDR3 DNA: TGCGCCAGCGCTAGGCGGGCAATCCAAGAGACCCAGTACTTC
J gene: TRBJ2-5
D gene: -
CDR3 length: 14
V gene: TRBV5-1

CDR3 protein: CASSTGTSGYNEQFF
CDR3 DNA: TGTGCCAGCAGCACGGGGACTAGCGGATACAATGAGCAGTTCTTC
J gene: TRBJ2-1
D gene: TRBD2
CDR3 length: 15
V gene: TRBV14

CDR3 protein: CSGSGGLAVGGSYEQYF
CDR3 DNA: TGCAGCGGGTCAGGGGGCCTGGCTGTTGGAGGCTCCTACGAGCAGTACTTC
J gene: TRBJ2-7
D gene: TRBD1
CDR3 length: 17
V gene: TRBV29-1

CDR3 protein: CASSKTTGYTGELFF
CDR3 DNA: TGTGCCAGCTCAAAGACGACAGGGTACACCGGGGAGCTGTTTTTT
J gene: TRBJ2-2
D gene: TRBD1
CDR3 length: 15
V gene: TRBV18

CDR3 protein: CASSGIRQGSYEQYF
CDR3 DNA: TGTGCCAGCAGTGGGATACGACAGGGCTCCTACGAGCAGTACTTC
J gene: TRBJ2-7
D gene: TRBD1
CDR3 length: 15
V gene: TRBV6-4

CDR3 protein: CASSTGQIEKLFF
CDR3 DNA: TGCGCCAGCAGCACGGGACAAATTGAAAAACTGTTTTTT
J gene: TRBJ1-4
D gene: -
CDR3 length: 13
V gene: TRBV5-1

CDR3 protein: CASSQNRGAYQPQHF
CDR3 DNA: TGTGCCAGCAGCCAAAACCGGGGGGCTTATCAGCCCCAGCATTTT
J gene: TRBJ1-5
D gene: -
CDR3 length: 15
V gene: TRBV5-5

CDR3 protein: CARGLAGGPGELFF
CDR3 DNA: TGTGCCCGCGGACTAGCGGGAGGGCCTGGGGAGCTGTTTTTT
J gene: TRBJ2-2
D gene: TRBD2
CDR3 length: 14
V gene: TRBV30

CDR3 protein: CASSLQAGLAGGGANVLTF
CDR3 DNA: TGCGCCAGCAGCCTTCAGGCGGGACTAGCGGGAGGTGGGGCCAACGTCCTGACTTTC
J gene: TRBJ2-6
D gene: TRBD2
CDR3 length: 19
V gene: TRBV4-1

CDR3 protein: CASMRSPAPGYGYTF
CDR3 DNA: TGTGCCAGCATGAGGAGTCCGGCCCCGGGGTATGGCTACACCTTC
J gene: TRBJ1-2
D gene: -
CDR3 length: 15
V gene: TRBV27

CDR3 protein: CASPSKTRGIDQPQHF
CDR3 DNA: TGTGCCAGCCCCTCCAAAACCAGGGGAATAGATCAGCCCCAGCATTTT
J gene: TRBJ1-5
D gene: -
CDR3 length: 16
V gene: TRBV27

CDR3 protein: CASSQDQTGHEQYF
CDR3 DNA: TGCGCCAGCAGCCAAGACCAGACAGGGCACGAGCAGTACTTC
J gene: TRBJ2-7
D gene: TRBD1
CDR3 length: 14
V gene: TRBV4-1